This T cell receptor (beta chain) originates from a study of metastatic and nonmetastatic thyroid tumors. On the study more broadly: Repertoires from blood and tumor or nodule tissue of malignant and benign thyroid patients were compared. Study observations and caveats: Reported TCR beta diversity, measured in blood and tumor, was significantly higher for malignant thyroid tumors than for benign nodules.

In the authors' workflow: It was from CDR3 differences across clinicopathological groups that a distant-metastasis classifier for papillary thyroid cancer was built. With MiXCR, TCRdb reprocessed the PCR reads. The V and J calls reflect TCRdb's pipeline rather than the authors' work. The table lists some 40,000 clones, about 17% of them singletons, with approximately 3.9% in the top ten. This clone is labeled as medium-sized (0.01 to 0.1%). The target antigen is unknown. Treatment of any kind had been given to no patient before thyroid surgery. Germline loops: CDR1 DFQATT, CDR2 SNEGSKA (reference sequence). V lost 1 base to trimming and J lost 6 bases; unmatched junction nucleotides: 6. The CDR3 is 16 amino acids.

The chain links TRBV20-1 to TRBJ1-6; 10 nucleotides line up with TRBD1. The clonotype comes from a female donor with papillary thyroid cancer or a benign thyroid nodule (not recorded which). Some clones in this sample may be carry-over from other donors' samples. Input material: blood. The CDR3 is CSARGRQGAGNSPLHF. The CDR3 bases are TGCAGTGCTAGAGGGCGACAGGGGGCGGGTAATTCACCCCTCCACTTT.